The 29 T cell receptor beta chains below all came from one sample that was sequenced in a study of PD-L1 blockade in urothelial cancer. The protocol was immunoSEQ multiplex PCR, while the TCRdb copy is restricted to in-frame clones and leaves out a portion. The sample yields some 120,000 clones, less than 95% seen once. Time point here: peripheral blood 6 weeks after treatment start. Here the sequenced sample was PBMCs, taken around atezolizumab (anti-PD-L1) treatment. Receptors originate from a man aged 55 to 70 with urothelial cancer.

As to this clone: This same CDR3 is encoded by further DNA sequences in the sample. The J gene is TRBJ2-1, the V gene TRBV7-6, with D possibly TRBD2 on 6 matching bases. The V and J ends lost 3 bases and 0 bases respectively, with 6 bases between them. Germline CDR1 SGHVS, CDR2 FNYEAQ. This CDR3 spans 14 amino acids. CDR3 in DNA: TGTGCCAGCAGCTTGGGGGGCTCCTACAATGAGCAGTTCTTC. It encodes CASSLGGSYNEQFF. Full variable domain (rest looked up from reference TRBV7-6 and TRBJ2-1): GAGVSQSPRYKVTKRGQDVALRCDPISGHVSLYWYRQALGQGPEFLTYFNYEAQQDKSGLPNDRFSAERPEGSISTLTIQRTEQRDSAMYRCASSLGGSYNEQFFGPGTRLTVL.

The V and J genes are TRBV2 and TRBJ2-5; 10 bases align to TRBD1. The CDR3 has 15 amino acids. Germline assignment: CDR1 SNHLY and CDR2 FYNNEI. V was pared by 6 bases and J by 1 base, with 5 bases of the junction left unmatched. CDR3 sequence reads: CASSRDRGSQETQYF. Here the CDR3 DNA reads TGTGCCAGCAGCCGGGACAGGGGATCCCAAGAGACCCAGTACTTC.

The J gene is TRBJ1-2, the V gene TRBV6-4; a weak D match, TRBD1 (5 bases). The V gene's germline CDR1 is MRHNA and CDR2 SNTAGT. The CDR3 contains 15 residues. V lost 3 bases and J 5 bases, leaving 16 bases between the germline ends. The DNA of the CDR3 is TGTGCCAGCAGTGAAACCATGTCAGGGAGGTATGGCTACACCTTC. It translates to CASSETMSGRYGYTF.

The rearrangement links TRBV19 to TRBJ2-7; possibly TRBD2 for D (6 bases). The CDR3 loop spans 14 amino acids. Germline V gene data show CDR1 as LNHDA and CDR2 as SQIVND (reference sequence). V dropped 6 bases and J dropped 5 bases, with 17 bases sitting between them. The CDR3 DNA sequence: TGTGCCAGTAGCAGCACCTGGGAGGCCCACGAGCAGTACTTC. Translating gives CASSSTWEAHEQYF.

The chain has TRBV6-5 and TRBJ1-1; maybe TRBD1 (6 bases). Between the trimmed V and J ends, which lost 4 bases and 2 bases, there was a span of 11 bases. This CDR3 is built from 14 residues. From germline, CDR1 is MNHEY and CDR2 SVGAGI. The CDR3 reads CASSFTGSNTEAFF. In DNA form, the CDR3 reads TGTGCCAGCAGTTTTACAGGGTCAAACACTGAAGCTTTCTTT.

The genes are TRBV5-1 and TRBJ2-7; 8 positions match TRBD1. The CDR3 has 14 amino acids. The ends lost 3 bases at V and 4 bases at J; junction bases unmatched: 6. Germline loops: CDR1 SGHRS, CDR2 YFSETQ. Here the CDR3 reads CASSSLTGAYEQYF. In nucleotides, the CDR3 is TGCGCCAGCAGCTCTTTGACAGGGGCGTACGAGCAGTACTTC.

The CDR3 DNA sequence: TGCGCCACTTCGGAAAATTTTGGGCTGTCAAACACCGGGGAGCTGTTTTTT. Its translation: CATSENFGLSNTGELFF. V and J are TRBV10-2 and TRBJ2-2; D is undetermined. This CDR3 is built from 17 residues. Trimming left V 10 bases short and J 2 bases short, with 23 bases between. Per germline, CDR1 WSHSY and CDR2 SAAADI.

This clone was seen a few times. The chain employs TRBV7-2 and TRBJ2-2; D ambiguous. The CDR3 is 12 residues long. Trimming took off 2 bases at V and 15 bases at J, with 13 bases between the two ends. Germline loops: CDR1 SGHTA, CDR2 FQGNSA. CDR3 region: CASSLRSSLLFF. The CDR3 nucleotides read TGTGCCAGCAGCTTAAGGTCTAGTTTGTTGTTTTTT. The complete variable domain, with remaining parts taken from reference TRBV7-2 and TRBJ2-2, reads GAGVSQSPSNKVTEKGKDVELRCDPISGHTALYWYRQSLGQGLEFLIYFQGNSAPDKSGLPSDRFSAERTGGSVSTLTIQRTQQEDSAVYLCASSLRSSLLFFGEGSRLTVL.

This sequence joins TRBV9 and TRBJ2-7; TRBD2 matches 14 bases. The germline V gene encodes CDR1 SGDLS and CDR2 YYNGEE. The V gene end was trimmed by 4 bases and the J gene end by 2 bases; junction bases not matched to a gene: 5. This CDR3 is built from 16 residues. DNA for the CDR3: TGTGCCAGCAGCCCCCAGGGACTAGCGGGAGCCTACGAGCAGTACTTC. As protein: CASSPQGLAGAYEQYF.

The chain employs TRBV4-2 and TRBJ2-2, with TRBD1 identical over 8 bases. The CDR3 sequence is 15 residues long. In germline, CDR1 is LGHNA, CDR2 YNFKEQ. V was pared by 4 bases and J by 7 bases, with 8 bases of the junction left unmatched. Here the CDR3 reads CASSRRTGRGGELFF. In nucleotides, the CDR3 is TGTGCCAGCAGCCGCCGGACAGGGCGGGGCGGGGAGCTGTTTTTT.

This chain links TRBV5-1 with TRBJ1-4; the D gene is possibly TRBD1 (6 bases). Germline V gene data show CDR1 as SGHRS and CDR2 as YFSETQ. This CDR3 has 15 amino acids. The ends were cut back, 0 bases at V and 4 bases at J, with 10 bases in the middle. The CDR3 nucleotides are TGCGCCAGCAGCTTGGGGCAGGGGATTAATGAAAAACTGTTTTTT. It is translated as CASSLGQGINEKLFF. The full variable domain, with the rest looked up from reference TRBV5-1 and TRBJ1-4, is KAGVTQTPRYLIKTRGQQVTLSCSPISGHRSVSWYQQTPGQGLQFLFEYFSETQRNKGNFPGRFSGRQFSNSRSEMNVSTLELGDSALYLCASSLGQGINEKLFFGSGTQLSVL.

The chain links TRBV10-3 to TRBJ1-3; possible D gene TRBD1, 6 bases. V was cut by 10 bases and J by 2 bases, with 24 bases left in between. The germline V gene encodes CDR1 ENHRY and CDR2 SYGVKD. The CDR3 covers 17 residues. DNA of the CDR3: TGTGCCACCGGACTGCGACAGGTACTTACTACTGGAAACACCATATATTTT. Encoded protein: CATGLRQVLTTGNTIYF.

J is TRBJ2-5 and V is TRBV5-1; 10 nucleotides match TRBD2. Trimming at V came to 0 bases and at J to 2 bases, leaving 7 bases not matched to a gene. Germline CDR1 SGHRS, CDR2 YFSETQ. CDR3 length: 17 amino acids. The CDR3 sequence is CASSLAVLAGGQETQYF. Here the CDR3 DNA reads TGCGCCAGCAGCTTGGCCGTGTTAGCGGGGGGACAAGAGACCCAGTACTTC.

Worth noting for this clone: One end of the junction varies from germline; a read error may be responsible. The V call is TRBV5-1, the J call TRBJ2-1, with D maybe TRBD2 (5 bases). CDR3 size: 13 residues. Per the germline V gene, CDR1 is SGHRS and CDR2 is YFSETQ. The DNA for the CDR3 is TGCGCCAGCAGCCCCGGAGGTGACTCGCCGTCGGTCTTC. It translates to CASSPGGDSPSVF.

The chain links TRBV4-3 to TRBJ1-5, with no clear D. Between the trimmed V and J ends, which lost 0 bases and 6 bases, there was a span of 9 bases. Germline V gene sequence: CDR1 LGHNA, CDR2 YSLEER. The CDR3 has 14 residues. The CDR3 spells CASSQDLWAQPQHF. CDR3 nucleotides: TGCGCCAGCAGCCAAGATCTTTGGGCTCAGCCCCAGCATTTT.

The chain is built from TRBV6-1 and TRBJ2-5, with 15 bases fitting TRBD2. This CDR3 comprises 15 residues. With 4 bases clipped from V and 8 bases from J, the junction kept 5 bases outside the gene matches. Germline V CDR1 and CDR2: MNHNS, SASEGT. CDR3 protein: CASSGRTSGGATQYF. The CDR3 coding sequence is TGTGCCAGCAGTGGTAGGACTAGCGGGGGGGCCACCCAGTACTTC.

The V and J genes are TRBV7-2 and TRBJ2-3; 8 bases are a match to TRBD2. Per the germline V gene, CDR1 is SGHTA and CDR2 is FQGNSA. The trim removed 4 bases at V and 1 base at J, leaving 7 bases unmatched. CDR3 length equals 16 residues. CDR3 in DNA: TGTGCCAGCAGCTACTCACTAGCGGCCCGCACAGATACGCAGTATTTT. Translated, it gives CASSYSLAARTDTQYF.

The V call is TRBV19, the J call TRBJ1-2; D ambiguous. V gave up 6 bases and J gave up 4 bases, with 21 bases separating them. Per germline, CDR1 LNHDA and CDR2 SQIVND (reference sequence). The CDR3 length is 16 residues. The CDR3 is CASSLLSGEGSYGYTF. As DNA, the CDR3 is TGTGCCAGTAGCCTTCTCTCCGGGGAGGGAAGCTATGGCTACACCTTC.

The CDR3 is CASTVDRGISYEQYF. CDR3 DNA sequence: TGTGCCAGCACCGTGGACAGGGGGATTTCCTACGAGCAGTACTTC. This sequence joins TRBV7-2 and TRBJ2-7, with 10 nucleotides matching TRBD1. With 7 bases clipped from V and 1 base from J, the junction kept 7 bases outside the gene matches. CDR3 size: 15 residues. Germline V CDR1 and CDR2: SGHTA, FQGNSA.

The chain is built from TRBV4-3 and TRBJ1-2, with 7 bases identical to TRBD1. The CDR3 loop spans 17 amino acids. The ends lost 1 base at V and 3 bases at J; junction bases unmatched: 11. Germline-derived CDR1 and CDR2 are LGHNA and YSLEER. CDR3 bases: TGCGCCAGCAGCCAAGGAATCGGGACAGCCGCCGACTATGGCTACACCTTC. This gives the protein CASSQGIGTAADYGYTF.

V is TRBV19 and J is TRBJ1-5; D perhaps matches TRBD1 (5 bases). V lost 6 bases to trimming and J lost 6 bases, with 15 bases between them. CDR3 size: 14 residues. Germline V gives CDR1 LNHDA, CDR2 SQIVND (reference sequence). The CDR3 is CASRGGFGSQPQHF. The DNA of the CDR3 is TGTGCCAGTAGGGGGGGATTTGGTAGTCAGCCCCAGCATTTT.

The chain employs TRBV15 and TRBJ2-5; D unclear. The length of the CDR3 is 13 residues. The germline V gene has CDR1 LNHNV and CDR2 YYDKDF (reference sequence). Between the trimmed V and J ends, which lost 5 bases and 1 base, there was a span of 8 bases. CDR3 nucleotides: TGTGCCACCAGCGCCCCGGGCCAAGAGACCCAGTACTTC. Its protein is CATSAPGQETQYF.

This clone was observed once. The chain has TRBV2 and TRBJ2-2, with D perhaps TRBD2 (5 bases). The CDR3 has 13 amino acids. CDR1 and CDR2 from the germline V gene are SNHLY and FYNNEI. Trimming left V 4 bases short and J 9 bases short, with 12 bases between. The CDR3: CASSVGEGRELFF. The CDR3 DNA is TGTGCCAGCAGTGTTGGAGAGGGAAGGGAGCTGTTTTTT.

V gene TRBV6-1 combines with J gene TRBJ2-1; 7 positions agree with TRBD2. Trimming removed 1 base from V and 6 bases from J; junction bases left unmatched: 6. The length of the CDR3 is 15 residues. Germline V gene lookup returns CDR1 MNHNS and CDR2 SASEGT. CDR3 bases: TGTGCCAGCAGTGAAGTAATCGGGGGGTTCAATGAGCAGTTCTTC. This encodes CASSEVIGGFNEQFF.

The gene calls are TRBV2 and TRBJ2-1; 9 nucleotides align to TRBD2. The CDR3 contains 15 residues. Trimming at V came to 5 bases and at J to 1 base, leaving 3 bases not matched to a gene. Germline values: CDR1 SNHLY, CDR2 FYNNEI. This CDR3 is CASSQGLASYNEQFF. Here the CDR3 DNA reads TGTGCCAGCAGTCAGGGACTAGCTTCCTACAATGAGCAGTTCTTC.

This sequence joins TRBV5-6 and TRBJ2-5; 13 nucleotides align to TRBD2. This CDR3 comprises 15 residues. Germline trimming cut 3 bases from V and 2 bases from J; bases unmatched to any gene: 1. CDR1 and CDR2 from the germline V gene are SGHDT and YYEEEE. The CDR3 spells CASSSGLAGQETQYF. The CDR3 DNA follows: TGTGCCAGCAGCTCGGGACTAGCGGGGCAAGAGACCCAGTACTTC. Together with reference TRBV5-6 and TRBJ2-5, the CDR3 gives the full variable domain: DAGVTQSPTHLIKTRGQQVTLRCSPKSGHDTVSWYQQALGQGPQFIFQYYEEEERQRGNFPDRFSGHQFPNYSSELNVNALLLGDSALYLCASSSGLAGQETQYFGPGTRLLVL.

Here the CDR3 reads CASSQAGGGRAFEQFF. Written as DNA, the CDR3 is TGCGCCAGCAGCCAAGCGGGTGGCGGGAGGGCCTTTGAGCAGTTCTTC. The chain couples TRBV4-1 to TRBJ2-1; the match to TRBD2 covers 9 bases. V lost 1 base and J lost 9; bases outside the gene matches: 10. Germline CDR1 reads MGHRA; CDR2 reads YSYEKL. The CDR3 totals 16 residues.

J is TRBJ2-5 and V is TRBV7-8; 9 nucleotides match TRBD1. V lost 5 bases to trimming and J lost 7 bases; unmatched junction nucleotides: 14. Germline-derived CDR1 and CDR2 are SGHVS and FQNEAQ. The CDR3 extends over 16 amino acids. As DNA, the CDR3 is TGTGCCAGCAGCACTTTTAAACAGGGGGCCTCAGGGACCCAGTACTTC. Its protein is CASSTFKQGASGTQYF.

V gene TRBV5-1 combines with J gene TRBJ2-2; 7 bases are a match to TRBD2. The V gene end was trimmed by 4 bases and the J gene end by 4 bases; junction bases not matched to a gene: 10. The germline gives CDR1 SGHRS, CDR2 YFSETQ. This CDR3 contains 16 residues. The chain's CDR3 is CASSLEPRGSTGELFF. CDR3 nucleotide sequence: TGCGCCAGCAGCCTGGAGCCGCGCGGGAGCACCGGGGAGCTGTTTTTT.